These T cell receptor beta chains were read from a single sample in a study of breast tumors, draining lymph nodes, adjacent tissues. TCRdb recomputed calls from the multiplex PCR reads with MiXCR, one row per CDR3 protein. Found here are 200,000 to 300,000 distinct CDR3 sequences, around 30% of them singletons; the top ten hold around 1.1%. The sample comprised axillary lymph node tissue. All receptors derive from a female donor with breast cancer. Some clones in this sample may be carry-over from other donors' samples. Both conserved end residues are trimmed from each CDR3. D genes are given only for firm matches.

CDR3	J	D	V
ATSDPGIGRDEQF	TRBJ2-1	.	TRBV24-1
ASSYSLAGGQNEQF	TRBJ2-1	TRBD2	TRBV6-5
ASSFHDLRVNSPLH	TRBJ1-6	.	TRBV7-2
ASSRGQALRYTGELF	TRBJ2-2	TRBD1	TRBV5-8
ASSVGQGLGDTIY	TRBJ1-3	.	TRBV9
SVEWAGLNTEAF	TRBJ1-1	.	TRBV29-1
ASCRDTSGANVLT	TRBJ2-6	.	TRBV19
SAGHGIGNEQF	TRBJ2-1	.	TRBV29-1
ASSMDRNTEAF	TRBJ1-1	.	TRBV12-3/TRBV12-4
ASTSHTGQGNNEQF	TRBJ2-1	TRBD1	TRBV28